Listed below are T cell receptor beta chains from one sample, sequenced in a study of T cells in Graves' hyperthyroidism and ophthalmopathy. TCRdb analysed the multiplex PCR reads with MiXCR anew, one entry per CDR3 protein. Of under 300,000 distinct CDR3 sequences in the sample, less than 30% were seen once. The sample taken for sequencing was blood. All receptors come from a man in his forties with Graves' hyperthyroidism that later progressed to Graves' ophthalmopathy. CDR3s include the opening cysteine and the closing phenylalanine or tryptophan. The D gene is left open where the match is weak. The size of a clone is reported for some rows only, either as once, few or many, or as a class for expanded clones.

DNA	CDR3	V	J	size	D
TGTGCCAGCAGAGACATGTCGAACACTGAAGCTTTCTTT	CASRDMSNTEAFF	TRBV6-1	TRBJ1-1	.	.
TGTGCCAGCAGCCGGGCCGTCCATAACTATGGCTACACCTTC	CASSRAVHNYGYTF	TRBV7-2	TRBJ1-2	.	.
TGTGCCAGCAGTTTACGGGGCATCGGACAGGGCGGCTACGAGCAGTACTTC	CASSLRGIGQGGYEQYF	TRBV28	TRBJ2-7	.	TRBD1
TGTGCCAGCAGCCAAGCGAGGGCAGGGCGTTCACCCCTCCACTTT	CASSQARAGRSPLHF	TRBV3-1	TRBJ1-6	.	.
TGTGCCAGCAGTTCCCAGCAGAACACTGAAGCTTTCTTT	CASSSQQNTEAFF	TRBV6-5	TRBJ1-1	many	.
.	CTSVPRMSLPSGANVLTF	TRBV7-5	TRBJ2-6	.	.
TGTGCCAGCAGCTTAGTTCCGGGCTTCGGTGGCTACGAGCAGTACTTC	CASSLVPGFGGYEQYF	TRBV11-2	TRBJ2-7	.	.
TGTGCCAGCAGTTCTCTGCGGGACACCGGGGAGCTGTTTTTT	CASSSLRDTGELFF	TRBV6-5	TRBJ2-2	few	.
TGTGCCAGCAGTGAATTGGGGGGGGGCGCATCTACCAAAAACATTCAGTACTTC	CASSELGGGASTKNIQYF	TRBV6-1	TRBJ2-4	many	.
TGTGCCAGCAGTGCAGGGAATCGTCAGCCCCAGCATTTT	CASSAGNRQPQHF	TRBV2	TRBJ1-5	many	.
TGTGCCAGCAGCTTGGCTGGACTGCTAAGAAACACCATATATTTT	CASSLAGLLRNTIYF	TRBV5-8	TRBJ1-3	.	.
TGTGCCAGCAACAAAGGCGGCATGATCTACGAGCAGTACTTC	CASNKGGMIYEQYF	TRBV12-3/TRBV12-4	TRBJ2-7	.	.
TGTGCCAGCAGCTTAGATCGCGGGGCCATCTCCTACGAGCAGTACTTC	CASSLDRGAISYEQYF	TRBV11-2	TRBJ2-7	.	.
TGTGCCAGCAGTTTCCTAGCGGGCTACTCTGGGGCCAACGTCCTGACTTTC	CASSFLAGYSGANVLTF	TRBV12-3/TRBV12-4	TRBJ2-6	many	TRBD2
TGTGCTAGTGCTAATACCGGAGGACTAAGCGGCACCTACGAGCAGTACTTC	CASANTGGLSGTYEQYF	TRBV12-5	TRBJ2-7	.	.
TGTGCCAGCATGGGGGTGGCTAGCGGCGAACAAGAGACCCAGTACTTC	CASMGVASGEQETQYF	TRBV6-1	TRBJ2-5	.	TRBD2
TGTGCCTGGAGTGCGGAACTAGCGGGAGCAGAGACCCAGTACTTC	CAWSAELAGAETQYF	TRBV30	TRBJ2-5	few	TRBD2
TGTGCCAGCAGCCCACAAGAGACCCAGTACTTC	CASSPQETQYF	TRBV7-2	TRBJ2-5	many	.
TGTGCCACCAGCAGAAGGCGGACCGGGGAGCTGTTTTTT	CATSRRRTGELFF	TRBV15	TRBJ2-2	many	.
TGTGCCAGTAGTAGCGGGCTAGCGGCGGGGTACGAGCAGTACTTC	CASSSGLAAGYEQYF	TRBV19	TRBJ2-7	.	TRBD2
TGTGCCAGTGCAAGCCGGGGCACATCCTACGAGCAGTACTTC	CASASRGTSYEQYF	TRBV19	TRBJ2-7	many	.
TGCGCCAGCAGCTCTAAGACGGCCGGTAACTATGGCTACACCTTC	CASSSKTAGNYGYTF	TRBV5-1	TRBJ1-2	many	.
TGTGCCAGCAGTAACGACAGGGGGAACACCGGGGAGCTGTTTTTT	CASSNDRGNTGELFF	TRBV6-5	TRBJ2-2	many	TRBD1
TGTGCCAGCCAGGACAGGGGATACGAGCAGTACTTC	CASQDRGYEQYF	TRBV11-2	TRBJ2-7	many	TRBD1
TGCAGTGCTAGCCCTAGCGGGAGTACGAAGACCCAGTACTTC	CSASPSGSTKTQYF	TRBV20-1	TRBJ2-5	.	TRBD2
TGTGCCAGCAGCCCGACCACCGGGACAGAGAACACCGGGGAGCTGTTTTTT	CASSPTTGTENTGELFF	TRBV11-2	TRBJ2-2	.	TRBD1
TGTGCCAGCAGCGCCGACATGTGGGGGGCTGATGGCTACACCTTC	CASSADMWGADGYTF	TRBV28	TRBJ1-2	many	.
TGTGCCAGCAGCCAAGTTGAAGGGAACACCGGGGAGCTGTTTTTT	CASSQVEGNTGELFF	TRBV4-2	TRBJ2-2	many	.
TGTGCCAGCAGTTTATCGACTAGCGGGAGATTCACCGGGGAGCTGTTTTTT	CASSLSTSGRFTGELFF	TRBV12-3/TRBV12-4	TRBJ2-2	many	TRBD2
TGTGCCAGCAGACTAAGCCTAAAAGAGACCCAGTACTTC	CASRLSLKETQYF	TRBV12-3/TRBV12-4	TRBJ2-5	.	.
TGTGCCAGCGACAATGACCGGCGGCGGGGACAATACGAGCAGTACTTC	CASDNDRRRGQYEQYF	TRBV6-2/TRBV6-3	TRBJ2-7	.	.
TGTGCCAGCACGGGGGCCCACGGACTAGCGGGATCCGAGCAGTACTTC	CASTGAHGLAGSEQYF	TRBV6-1	TRBJ2-7	many	TRBD2
TGTGCCAGCAGTTTATTTAGAGAGACCCAGTACTTC	CASSLFRETQYF	TRBV28	TRBJ2-5	.	.
TGCAGCGTTGGTCCGGGGGGGTCGGAGCAGCCCCAGCATTTT	CSVGPGGSEQPQHF	TRBV29-1	TRBJ1-5	many	.
TGTGCCAGTTCCAACGCAGGAAGCATGAACACTGAAGCTTTCTTT	CASSNAGSMNTEAFF	TRBV12-3/TRBV12-4	TRBJ1-1	many	.
TGTGCCACCAGTGACCGGCCAGGGGGTCAGCCCCAGCATTTT	CATSDRPGGQPQHF	TRBV24-1	TRBJ1-5	many	TRBD1
TGTGCCAGCAGTTACTCGTACAGGGCCAGCTACGAGCAGTACTTC	CASSYSYRASYEQYF	TRBV6-5	TRBJ2-7	.	.
TGTGCCAGCACTTCCACTAGGGTGGGCACTGAAGCTTTCTTT	CASTSTRVGTEAFF	TRBV7-8	TRBJ1-1	many	.
TGTGCCAGCTCACCCGGGCCGGGGGGCGAGACCCAGTACTTC	CASSPGPGGETQYF	TRBV18	TRBJ2-5	.	.
TGTGCCACCAGCAGAGATCTGGCAGGGAATCAGCCCCAGCATTTT	CATSRDLAGNQPQHF	TRBV15	TRBJ1-5	.	.
TGTGCCAGCAAGTGGGCAGGGAACGATCAGCCCCAGCATTTT	CASKWAGNDQPQHF	TRBV6-1	TRBJ1-5	.	.
TGTGCCAGCAGTGAGCATGGGCCTCAAGAGACCCAGTACTTC	CASSEHGPQETQYF	TRBV6-1	TRBJ2-5	.	.
TGTGCCAGCAGTTACCTTAGCGGGAGGTTGGGCACCGGGGAGCTGTTTTTT	CASSYLSGRLGTGELFF	TRBV6-5	TRBJ2-2	many	TRBD2
TGCACTCTCAGAACGGTGGAAGCTTTCTTT	CTLRTVEAFF	TRBV20-1	TRBJ1-1	many	.
TGTGCCAGCAGCGTCCGACTAGAAACGAACGAGCAGTACTTC	CASSVRLETNEQYF	TRBV7-2	TRBJ2-7	many	.
TGTGCCAGCAGTGAAAGGTATTTCAGTACTGAAGCTTTCTTT	CASSERYFSTEAFF	TRBV6-1	TRBJ1-1	.	.
TGTGCCACCAGTGACGACAGGGCCAACTCTGGGGCCAACGTCCTGACTTTC	CATSDDRANSGANVLTF	TRBV24-1	TRBJ2-6	many	TRBD1
TGCAGTGCTAACTGGGACAGGGGGCACTACGAGCAGTACTTC	CSANWDRGHYEQYF	TRBV20-1	TRBJ2-7	.	TRBD1
TGCAGCGTCGAAGGCGGTCGGTCCTCTGGAAACACCATATATTTT	CSVEGGRSSGNTIYF	TRBV29-1	TRBJ1-3	many	.
TGTGCCAGCAGCTCAAGCGGGAAGGAGACCCAGTACTTC	CASSSSGKETQYF	TRBV7-3	TRBJ2-5	many	TRBD2
TGTGCCAGCAGCAGGTTGGGAGACTACGAGCAGTACTTC	CASSRLGDYEQYF	TRBV12-3/TRBV12-4	TRBJ2-7	.	.